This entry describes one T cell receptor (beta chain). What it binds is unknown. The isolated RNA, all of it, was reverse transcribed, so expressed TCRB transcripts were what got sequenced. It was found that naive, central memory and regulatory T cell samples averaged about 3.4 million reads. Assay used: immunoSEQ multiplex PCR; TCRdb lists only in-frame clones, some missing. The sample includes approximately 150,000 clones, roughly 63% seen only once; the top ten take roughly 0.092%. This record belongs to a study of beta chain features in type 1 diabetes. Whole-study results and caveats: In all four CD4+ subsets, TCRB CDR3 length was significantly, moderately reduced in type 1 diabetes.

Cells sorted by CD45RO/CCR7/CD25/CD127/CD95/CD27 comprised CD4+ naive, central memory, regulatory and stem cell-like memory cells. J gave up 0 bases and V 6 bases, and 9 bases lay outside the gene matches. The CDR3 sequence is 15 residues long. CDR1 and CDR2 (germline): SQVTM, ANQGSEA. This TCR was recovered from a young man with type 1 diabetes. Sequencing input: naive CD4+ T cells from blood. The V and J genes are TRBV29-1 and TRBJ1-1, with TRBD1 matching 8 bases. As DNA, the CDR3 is TGCAGCGTCAATCTTTGGACAGGGATGAACACTGAAGCTTTCTTT. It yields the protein CSVNLWTGMNTEAFF.